Shown below are 27 T cell receptor beta chains from a single sample sequenced in a study of blood T cells in healthy people across ages. PCR was performed a second time for about 6 to 12 cycles using a sample-barcoded 5' primer and a J-beta primer mix. TCRdb ran MiXCR on the 5' RACE reads and lists one entry per CDR3 protein. The data hold hundreds of thousands of distinct CDR3 sequences, with around 31% observed a single time. The sequencing input was blood. Receptor source: a woman aged 80 or older in good health.

The CDR3 is CASSYPSGGAESHNEQFF. CDR3 bases: TGCGCCAGCAGCTACCCTAGCGGGGGGGCCGAATCCCACAATGAGCAGTTCTTC. This sequence joins TRBV5-1 and TRBJ2-1, with 12 bases fitting TRBD2. In germline, CDR1 is SGHRS, CDR2 YFSETQ. CDR3 length: 18 amino acids. Trimming at V came to 3 bases and at J to 5 bases, leaving 12 bases not matched to a gene.

Turning to this clonotype: One base away lies a much larger clone, so this may be a sequencing read error. CDR3 sequence: CSAKGGGRYNEQFF. Here the CDR3 DNA reads TGCAGTGCCAAGGGTGGTGGTCGCTACAATGAGCAGTTCTTC. This chain joins TRBV20-1 and TRBJ2-1; no clear D. Germline values: CDR1 DFQATT, CDR2 SNEGSKA (reference sequence). The CDR3 covers 14 residues. V gave up 6 bases and J gave up 3 bases, with 15 bases separating them.

Details on this clonotype: Its ends do not fully match the called genes, so a read error is possible. The genes are TRBV5-1 and TRBJ2-1, with 12 bases lining up with TRBD2. The CDR3 covers 16 residues. The germline CDR1 and CDR2 sequences are SGHRS and YFSETQ. The chain's CDR3 is CASGLAGSSSYNERFF. Written as DNA, the CDR3 is TGCGCCAGCGGACTAGCGGGGTCTAGCTCCTACAATGAGCGGTTCTTC.

The gene calls are TRBV9 and TRBJ1-4; D might be TRBD1 (5 bases). Per germline, CDR1 SGDLS and CDR2 YYNGEE. CDR3 length: 15 residues. V lost 4 bases and J lost 2, with 12 bases in between. CDR3 coding DNA: TGTGCCAGCAGCTTAACCGGGACGACTAATGAAAAACTGTTTTTT. It yields the protein CASSLTGTTNEKLFF.

This clonotype occurred once. The chain couples TRBV30 to TRBJ1-5; D gene uncertain. The CDR3 loop spans 13 amino acids. In germline, CDR1 is GTSNPN, CDR2 SVGIG (reference sequence). Trimming took 2 bases from V and 2 from J, leaving 7 bases between them. The CDR3 region is CAWSTLGNQPQHF. DNA of the CDR3: TGTGCCTGGAGTACCCTGGGCAATCAGCCCCAGCATTTT. The full variable domain, its missing parts supplied by reference TRBV30 and TRBJ1-5, is SQTIHQWPATLVQPVGSPLSLECTVEGTSNPNLYWYRQAAGRGLQLLFYSVGIGQISSEVPQNLSASRPQDRQFILSSKKLLLSDSGFYLCAWSTLGNQPQHFGDGTRLSIL.

This clonotype was seen repeatedly, ten times or more. The chain has TRBV6-1 and TRBJ2-5, with unresolved D. The CDR3 has 15 residues. From germline, CDR1 is MNHNS and CDR2 SASEGT. The V end lost 1 base, the J end lost 1 base, and 10 bases lay between the germline ends. CDR3 in amino acids: CASSEGSRTQETQYF. In DNA form, the CDR3 reads TGTGCCAGCAGTGAAGGTAGTAGAACCCAAGAGACCCAGTACTTC.

This clonotype came up many times. CDR3 nucleotide sequence: TGTGCCAGCAGCTTAACCCCGGACCTTTCCTCCCAGGAGCAGTACTTC. It codes for CASSLTPDLSSQEQYF. V is TRBV11-2 and J is TRBJ2-7; no reliable D call. Germline V gene lookup returns CDR1 SGHAT and CDR2 FQNNGV. Trimming took 2 bases from V and 7 from J, leaving 21 bases between them. This CDR3 is 16 amino acids long.

In this sample, this clonotype turned up many times. J is TRBJ2-3 and V is TRBV3-1, with 12 positions matching TRBD2. Germline-derived CDR1 and CDR2 are LGHDT and YNNKEL (reference sequence). Trimming at V came to 6 bases and at J to 5 bases, leaving 3 bases not matched to a gene. This CDR3 has 14 amino acids. The CDR3 loop reads CASRPTSGGDTQYF. The CDR3, as DNA: TGTGCCAGCAGACCGACTAGCGGGGGAGATACGCAGTATTTT.

Worth noting for this clonotype: A much larger clone lies a single base off, so this may be a read error. The chain links TRBV5-5 to TRBJ1-1; the match to TRBD1 covers 8 bases. Germline V gene data show CDR1 as SGHKS and CDR2 as YYEKEE (reference sequence). The CDR3 extends over 16 amino acids. V dropped 4 bases and J dropped 4; count of bases not matched to a gene: 12. CDR3 region: CASSPAGTGLSTEAFF. Here the CDR3 DNA reads TGTGCCAGCAGCCCCGCCGGGACAGGCTTGAGCACTGAAGCTTTCTTT.

The chain employs TRBV24-1 and TRBJ2-3; D is uncertain. CDR1 is KGHDR, CDR2 SFDVKD, per germline. The CDR3 is made up of 12 amino acids. V gave up 3 bases and J gave up 6 bases, with 6 bases separating them. CDR3 nucleotide sequence: TGTGCCACCAGTGATCCCGGGGATACGCAGTATTTT. Amino acid sequence: CATSDPGDTQYF.

This clonotype was recorded a few times. The chain has TRBV3-1 and TRBJ1-2; the D is unclear. Germline lookup yields CDR1 LGHDT and CDR2 YNNKEL (reference sequence). This CDR3 spans 14 amino acids. V shed 1 base and J shed 4 bases, with 10 bases lying between them. The CDR3 DNA reads TGTGCCAGCAGCCAAGTTCAGTCAGGCTATGGCTACACCTTC. This codes for CASSQVQSGYGYTF.

This clonotype was recorded many times. This sequence joins TRBV20-1 and TRBJ2-6; D gene uncertain. Between the trimmed V and J ends, which lost 3 bases and 2 bases, there was a span of 17 bases. The CDR3 is 17 amino acids. Germline V lookup: CDR1 DFQATT, CDR2 SNEGSKA (reference sequence). This CDR3 reads CSARWRKPPPGANVLTF. As DNA, the CDR3 is TGCAGTGCTAGGTGGCGGAAGCCACCCCCTGGGGCCAACGTCCTGACTTTC.

This clonotype was counted ten times or more. The rearrangement links TRBV6-5 to TRBJ1-2; the match to TRBD1 covers 8 bases. Germline V gene sequence: CDR1 MNHEY, CDR2 SVGAGI. J lost 3 bases, V lost 0 bases, and 6 bases had no gene match. The CDR3 runs 16 residues. In nucleotides, the CDR3 is TGTGCCAGCAGTTACTCAGGCAGGGGGCTAGACTATGGCTACACCTTC. This translates into CASSYSGRGLDYGYTF.

In its sample, this clonotype was seen many times. CDR3 nucleotides: TGCGCCAGCAGCTTGGTGGAGAGCAATGAGCAGTTCTTC. Amino acids: CASSLVESNEQFF. The V gene is TRBV5-1, the J gene TRBJ2-1; D gene uncertain. CDR3 length equals 13 residues. The germline V gene has CDR1 SGHRS and CDR2 YFSETQ. Trimming took 0 bases from V and 6 from J, leaving 7 bases between them.

This clonotype was observed a handful of times. The V gene is TRBV7-8, the J gene TRBJ1-1, with a weak D call TRBD1 (5 bases). The CDR3 is 16 amino acids. Trimming took off 0 bases at V and 0 bases at J, with 11 bases between the two ends. The germline gives CDR1 SGHVS, CDR2 FQNEAQ. The CDR3 spells CASSLAGTAMNTEAFF. The CDR3 DNA reads as TGTGCCAGCAGCTTAGCGGGGACGGCCATGAACACTGAAGCTTTCTTT.

This clonotype showed up just a few times. The V gene is TRBV6-2 or TRBV6-3, the J gene TRBJ1-5; D is undetermined. The CDR3 covers 11 residues. Germline CDR1 is MNHEY and CDR2 is SVGEGT. V was shortened by 6 bases and J by 1 base, with 1 base between the two germline ends. Written as DNA, the CDR3 is TGTGCCAGCAGGAGCAATCAGCCCCAGCATTTT. It is translated as CASRSNQPQHF.

The sample holds many counts of this clonotype. The chain joins TRBV20-1 to TRBJ1-5, with D uncertain. This CDR3 comprises 13 residues. Germline V lookup: CDR1 DFQATT, CDR2 SNEGSKA (reference sequence). V was pared by 0 bases and J by 4 bases, with 7 bases between. The CDR3 DNA sequence: TGCAGTGCTAGAGAGGACGGGAATCAGCCCCAGCATTTT. Protein product: CSAREDGNQPQHF.

The chain links TRBV2 to TRBJ2-3, with TRBD2 as a possible D gene (6 bases). The V end lost 7 bases, the J end lost 2 bases, and 13 bases lay between the germline ends. Germline-derived CDR1 and CDR2 are SNHLY and FYNNEI. This CDR3 region has 14 residues. The CDR3 DNA reads TGTGCCAGCACTCTTGGCGGGGACACAGATACGCAGTATTTT. It translates to CASTLGGDTDTQYF.

The chain uses TRBV9 and TRBJ2-5; the D is unclear. Trimming stripped 1 base from V and 11 bases from J, with 18 bases between. This CDR3 is built from 14 residues. The V gene's germline CDR1 is SGDLS and CDR2 YYNGEE. The CDR3 DNA follows: TGTGCCAGCAGCGTAAGCAGTAGGTACAATGAGCAGTACTTC. It specifies CASSVSSRYNEQYF.

This clonotype was picked up a small number of times. This chain connects TRBV11-2 to TRBJ1-2, with 12 bases fitting TRBD1. CDR3 length equals 17 residues. Germline V gene data show CDR1 as SGHAT and CDR2 as FQNNGV. V was clipped by 7 bases and J by 7 bases; unmatched bases: 16. The CDR3 region is CASNDFRDRGLYSGYTF. The DNA of the CDR3 is TGTGCCAGCAACGACTTCCGGGACAGGGGGCTCTATAGTGGCTACACCTTC.

This clonotype was seen only a few times. This rearrangement joins TRBV20-1 to TRBJ1-1; D is possibly TRBD1 (6 bases). With 6 bases removed from V and 0 bases from J, the gap between germline ends came to 20 bases. There are 16 residues in the CDR3. Per germline, CDR1 DFQATT and CDR2 SNEGSKA (reference sequence). As DNA, the CDR3 is TGCAGTGCGACCCTAAATCGAGGGGGATTGAACACTGAAGCTTTCTTT. Protein: CSATLNRGGLNTEAFF.

The chain couples TRBV7-9 to TRBJ2-4, with D maybe TRBD1 (6 bases). The J call could be wrong; TRBJ2-7 is a better fit for the DNA end. This CDR3 has 13 amino acids. Germline V lookup: CDR1 SEHNR, CDR2 FQNEAQ (reference sequence). CDR3 region: CASSPDSTNEQYF. The CDR3, as DNA: TGTGCCAGCAGCCCGGACAGCACGAACGAGCAGTACTTC.

The table lists this clonotype with a few counts. The V and J genes are TRBV27 and TRBJ2-1, with D perhaps matching TRBD2 (6 bases). Judging by the DNA end, TRBJ2-7 fits better; the J call may be wrong. CDR1 is MNHEY, CDR2 SMNVEV, per germline (reference sequence). CDR3 size: 15 residues. CDR3 nucleotide sequence: TGTGCCAGCAGTTGGGACTTTAGCTCCTACAATGAGCAGTACTTC. It is translated as CASSWDFSSYNEQYF.

Remarks on this clonotype: A read error is possible here, since a much larger clone lies one base away. DNA of the CDR3: TGTGCCAGCAGCTCCCCTAGCGGGGGATACAATGAGCAGTACTTC. It translates to CASSSPSGGYNEQYF. The chain has TRBV5-4 and TRBJ2-7, with TRBD2 matching 10 bases. V gave up 3 bases and J gave up 7 bases; unmatched junction bases: 10. The germline gives CDR1 SGHNT, CDR2 YYREEE (reference sequence). The CDR3 is 15 residues long.

To note about this clonotype: A much larger clone lies a single base off, so this may be a read error. The chain links TRBV12-3 or TRBV12-4 to TRBJ1-2; maybe TRBD1 (6 bases). This CDR3 has 14 amino acids. Trimming removed 2 bases at V and 6 bases at J, with 13 bases between. DNA for the CDR3: TGTGCCAGCAGTTTACGGGGGCGGAGCAATGGCTACACCTTC. It codes for CASSLRGRSNGYTF.

This clonotype has ten or more counts. CDR3 in DNA: TGTGCCAGCAGCTTAAAAGGGCGATCGGATACGCAGTATTTT. This sequence encodes CASSLKGRSDTQYF. V is TRBV7-9 and J is TRBJ2-3; D gene unclear. The CDR3 covers 14 residues. V dropped 2 bases and J dropped 6 bases, with 12 bases sitting between them. CDR1 and CDR2 (germline): SEHNR, FQNEAQ (reference sequence).

This clonotype was observed at least ten times. V gene TRBV29-1 combines with J gene TRBJ1-1; D call uncertain. CDR1 and CDR2 (germline): SQVTM, ANQGSEA. Trimming removed 3 bases at V and 3 bases at J, with 11 bases between. The CDR3 is 13 residues long. For the CDR3, the DNA is TGCAGCGTTGATGGTGGGGTGGACACTGAAGCTTTCTTT. It yields the protein CSVDGGVDTEAFF.